This T cell receptor beta chain was recorded in a study of blood T cell repertoires in COVID-19. Sequenced by immunoSEQ multiplex PCR; TCRdb stores in-frame clones only, minus some. This repertoire shows approximately 250,000 clones, 85% to 90% found once; its top ten account for approximately 4%. The V end lost 2 bases, the J end lost 10 bases, and 21 bases lay between the germline ends. The V gene's germline CDR1 is LNHDA and CDR2 SQIVND (reference sequence). The CDR3 has 16 amino acids. This sequence originates from a woman aged 25 to 45 with acute COVID-19. This sequence joins TRBV19 and TRBJ2-1, with a tentative D call TRBD2 (5 bases). The sequencing sample was made of PBMCs or T cells enriched from blood (not recorded which). In nucleotides, the CDR3 is TGTGCCAGTAGTATATATGGGAGCGAGCCCCCGTCGGAGCAGTTCTTC. It encodes CASSIYGSEPPSEQFF.